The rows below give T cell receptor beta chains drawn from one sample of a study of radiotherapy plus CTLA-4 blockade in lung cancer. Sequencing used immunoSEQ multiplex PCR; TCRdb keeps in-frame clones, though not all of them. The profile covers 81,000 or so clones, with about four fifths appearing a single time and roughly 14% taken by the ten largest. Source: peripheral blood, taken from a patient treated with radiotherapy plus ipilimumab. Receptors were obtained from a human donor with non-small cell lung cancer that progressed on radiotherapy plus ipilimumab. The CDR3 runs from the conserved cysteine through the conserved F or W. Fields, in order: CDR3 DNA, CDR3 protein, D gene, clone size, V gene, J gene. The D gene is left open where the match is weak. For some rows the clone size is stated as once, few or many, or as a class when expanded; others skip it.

CDR3 DNA: TGTGCCAGCAGTGAGGGGTTCAGGGGATTTTATGGCTACACCTTC
CDR3 protein: CASSEGFRGFYGYTF
D gene: -
clone size: -
V gene: TRBV6-1
J gene: TRBJ1-2

CDR3 DNA: TGTGCCATCCGAACGGGCTTAGGGGGCTCTGGAAACACCATATATTTT
CDR3 protein: CAIRTGLGGSGNTIYF
D gene: -
clone size: few
V gene: TRBV10-3
J gene: TRBJ1-3

CDR3 DNA: TGTGCCAGCAGCCAAATAGCGGGGATCGCCTACGAGCAGTACTTC
CDR3 protein: CASSQIAGIAYEQYF
D gene: TRBD2
clone size: once
V gene: TRBV7-8
J gene: TRBJ2-7

CDR3 DNA: TGTGCCAGTCGGGGGGGCCTCTCCTACGAGCAGTACTTC
CDR3 protein: CASRGGLSYEQYF
D gene: TRBD2
clone size: -
V gene: TRBV19
J gene: TRBJ2-7

CDR3 DNA: TGCGTCAGCAGCCAAGATGGGGGGGGGACTCAGCCCCAGCATTTT
CDR3 protein: CVSSQDGGGTQPQHF
D gene: -
clone size: once
V gene: TRBV4-3
J gene: TRBJ1-5

CDR3 DNA: TGTGCCAGCACCCTCCCCACTACTAGGGGCGGGGAGACCCAGTACTTC
CDR3 protein: CASTLPTTRGGETQYF
D gene: -
clone size: -
V gene: TRBV2
J gene: TRBJ2-5

CDR3 DNA: TGTGCCAGCAGCGCCTCTAGCGGGGCGTACAATGAGCAGTTCTTC
CDR3 protein: CASSASSGAYNEQFF
D gene: TRBD2
clone size: -
V gene: TRBV9
J gene: TRBJ2-1

CDR3 DNA: TGTGCCAGCAGTGAACTCGGTAACCAAGAGACCCAGTACTTC
CDR3 protein: CASSELGNQETQYF
D gene: -
clone size: -
V gene: TRBV25-1
J gene: TRBJ2-5

CDR3 DNA: TGTGCCTGGAGTGACCGAGATGGCAGACCCTACGAGACCCAGTACTTC
CDR3 protein: CAWSDRDGRPYETQYF
D gene: -
clone size: -
V gene: TRBV30
J gene: TRBJ2-5

CDR3 DNA: TGTGCCAGTAGTTCAACAGGGGGCCCTCAGCCCCAGCATTTT
CDR3 protein: CASSSTGGPQPQHF
D gene: TRBD1
clone size: -
V gene: TRBV19
J gene: TRBJ1-5

CDR3 DNA: TGTGCCAGCAGTTACCCCGGTGTATACGAGCAGTACTTC
CDR3 protein: CASSYPGVYEQYF
D gene: -
clone size: -
V gene: TRBV6-5
J gene: TRBJ2-7

CDR3 DNA: TGTGCCAGCAGTCTACAGCGTCAGCCCCAGCATTTT
CDR3 protein: CASSLQRQPQHF
D gene: -
clone size: -
V gene: TRBV6-6
J gene: TRBJ1-5

CDR3 DNA: TGTGCCAGCAGCTTATATACTAGCGGGACTAATACGCAGTATTTT
CDR3 protein: CASSLYTSGTNTQYF
D gene: TRBD2
clone size: -
V gene: TRBV7-2
J gene: TRBJ2-3

CDR3 DNA: TGTGCCAGCAGCACAGGGGAGGCTGGAAACACCATATATTTT
CDR3 protein: CASSTGEAGNTIYF
D gene: TRBD1
clone size: -
V gene: TRBV28
J gene: TRBJ1-3

CDR3 DNA: TGCGCCAGCAGCTTGGCCAATTTGGGAACTGAAGCTTTCTTT
CDR3 protein: CASSLANLGTEAFF
D gene: -
clone size: -
V gene: TRBV5-1
J gene: TRBJ1-1

CDR3 DNA: TGTGCCAGTAGTATCGGGTTTGGAGATGAAAAACTGTTTTTT
CDR3 protein: CASSIGFGDEKLFF
D gene: -
clone size: -
V gene: TRBV19
J gene: TRBJ1-4

CDR3 DNA: TGTGCCAGTAGGGGGTTTGGGGAGACCCAGTACTTC
CDR3 protein: CASRGFGETQYF
D gene: -
clone size: -
V gene: TRBV6-5
J gene: TRBJ2-5

CDR3 DNA: TGTGCCAGCAACTCACCTAGCGGGGGGGCGACAGATACGCAGTATTTT
CDR3 protein: CASNSPSGGATDTQYF
D gene: TRBD2
clone size: -
V gene: TRBV7-9
J gene: TRBJ2-3

CDR3 DNA: TGTGCCAGCAGCCCCCGGCGGGGACAGGGGCGGTCCAATGAGCAGTTCTTC
CDR3 protein: CASSPRRGQGRSNEQFF
D gene: TRBD1
clone size: -
V gene: TRBV11-1
J gene: TRBJ2-1

CDR3 DNA: TGTGCCAGTAGAGTGACAGCCAAGAACACTGAAGCTTTCTTT
CDR3 protein: CASRVTAKNTEAFF
D gene: -
clone size: -
V gene: TRBV19
J gene: TRBJ1-1

CDR3 DNA: TGTGCCACCTCAGGGGGGACTCGGCGGGACACTGAAGCTTTCTTT
CDR3 protein: CATSGGTRRDTEAFF
D gene: TRBD1
clone size: -
V gene: TRBV5-6
J gene: TRBJ1-1

CDR3 DNA: TGCGCCAGCAGTGTTTACAGGGGTGTGCCTCCTGAAGCTTTCTTT
CDR3 protein: CASSVYRGVPPEAFF
D gene: TRBD1
clone size: -
V gene: TRBV10-1
J gene: TRBJ1-1

CDR3 DNA: TGCGCCAGCAGCTTGGGAGGGGCTAATGAAAAACTGTTTTTT
CDR3 protein: CASSLGGANEKLFF
D gene: -
clone size: -
V gene: TRBV5-1
J gene: TRBJ1-4

CDR3 DNA: TGTGCCAGCAGCCGGGACAGGGACTACGAGCAGTACTTC
CDR3 protein: CASSRDRDYEQYF
D gene: TRBD1
clone size: -
V gene: TRBV5-8
J gene: TRBJ2-7

CDR3 DNA: TGTGCCAGCTCAGGGGCAGGGGGCGCTTCGCCCATCTCCTACGAGCAGTACTTC
CDR3 protein: CASSGAGGASPISYEQYF
D gene: TRBD1
clone size: -
V gene: TRBV18
J gene: TRBJ2-7

CDR3 DNA: TGTGCCAGCAACCCAGGGGTATTCCCCTACGAGCAGTACTTC
CDR3 protein: CASNPGVFPYEQYF
D gene: -
clone size: -
V gene: TRBV27
J gene: TRBJ2-7

CDR3 DNA: TGCGCCAGCACCCAGGACAGGGTCGGCACCGGGGAGCTGTTTTTT
CDR3 protein: CASTQDRVGTGELFF
D gene: TRBD1
clone size: once
V gene: TRBV5-1
J gene: TRBJ2-2

CDR3 DNA: TGTGCCATCAGGGATACGAACACCGGGGAGCTGTTTTTT
CDR3 protein: CAIRDTNTGELFF
D gene: -
clone size: few
V gene: TRBV10-3
J gene: TRBJ2-2

CDR3 DNA: TGTGCCAGTAGTAGGACGCGATCCACGGATTACAATGAGCAGTTCTTC
CDR3 protein: CASSRTRSTDYNEQFF
D gene: -
clone size: -
V gene: TRBV19
J gene: TRBJ2-1

CDR3 DNA: TGTGCCAGCAGCTTGTGGGGGGGTTGGTTAGAGACCCAGTACTTC
CDR3 protein: CASSLWGGWLETQYF
D gene: TRBD2
clone size: -
V gene: TRBV28
J gene: TRBJ2-5

CDR3 DNA: TGTGCCAGCAGTCCGCGGACTAGCGTAAATGAGCAGTTCTTC
CDR3 protein: CASSPRTSVNEQFF
D gene: TRBD2
clone size: -
V gene: TRBV6-6
J gene: TRBJ2-1

CDR3 DNA: TGTGCCATCAGTGAGCTCGGGCCTAGCGGGGGGTATACAGATACGCAGTATTTT
CDR3 protein: CAISELGPSGGYTDTQYF
D gene: TRBD2
clone size: once
V gene: TRBV10-3
J gene: TRBJ2-3